This T cell receptor beta chain appears in the sequencing data of a study of cytomegalovirus exposure and HLA in healthy donors. General study points: Judged likely to be a sequencing artifact was a cluster of highly shared sequence variants. HLA allele associations emerged for some 16,000 TCR beta sequences in a later analysis, at 0.05 false discovery rate. In an earlier analysis, most TCR beta V segments were productive about 87% or about 30% of the time. Presence/absence analyses supposed approximately even sequencing depth among donors.

Per germline, CDR1 LGHNA and CDR2 YSLEER. V was trimmed by 1 base and J by 4 bases, leaving 7 bases between them. This CDR3 has 13 residues. A multiplex PCR was run with 60 Vbeta primers and 13 Jbeta primers. Using immunoSEQ multiplex PCR, the repertoire was profiled, and TCRdb retains in-frame clones only, with some absent. The sample lists 180,000 or so clones; approximately 85% were seen once. This clone came up a few times. The target antigen is unknown. This sequence originates from a man between 18 and 35 years old in good health and CMV-seropositive. The rearrangement joins TRBV4-3 to TRBJ1-2; D is unclear. Sequenced material: PBMCs. The DNA for the CDR3 is TGCGCCAGCAGCCAAGGAAACTTCTATGGCTACACCTTC. It specifies CASSQGNFYGYTF.